In its sample, the clone carrying this T cell receptor (beta chain) was seen many times. Its antigen is unknown. Use was made of approximately 980,000 CD4+ or CD8+ T cells in sorted libraries. These data belong to a study of neurological immune-mediated disorders. Study results and limitations: Among expanded clones, no CDR3 amino acid sequences were shared across subjects, a pattern suggesting private repertoires in all groups.

5'RACE generated cDNA with 10-nucleotide random UMIs. Every sequencing run gave over 200 million TCR-beta sequences, taken from 15-18 subjects. TCRdb re-called the 5' RACE reads through MiXCR, storing one row per CDR3 protein. The top ten hold under 4.5% of the sample, which has some 41,000 distinct CDR3 sequences, roughly 15% seen once. V shed 8 bases and J shed 1 base, with 20 bases lying between them. This CDR3 is built from 16 residues. Germline V lookup: CDR1 MNHEY, CDR2 SVGAGI. The V call is TRBV6-5, the J call TRBJ1-1; D ambiguous. The receptor was derived from a woman in her sixties or seventies with HTLV-1-associated myelopathy (HAM/TSP). The sequenced material came from CD4+ T cells from blood. The chain's CDR3 is CASGKSLSKANTEAFF. In DNA, the CDR3 is TGTGCCAGCGGAAAATCTTTGAGTAAGGCGAACACTGAAGCTTTCTTT.